The source of this T cell receptor (beta chain) is a study of cytomegalovirus exposure and HLA in healthy donors. Trimming cost V 3 bases and J 3 bases, with 8 bases left between them. Germline V lookup: CDR1 KGHSH, CDR2 LQKENI. The length of the CDR3 is 13 residues. In the case of this clone: What it recognizes is unknown.

It was with 60 Vbeta and 13 Jbeta primers that the PCR ran. Only in-frame clones appear in the TCRdb table, and some are missing; sequencing was by immunoSEQ multiplex PCR. Of 60,000 to 70,000 clones in the sample, around 77% were seen once. Study results and caveats: Cytomegalovirus status, reportedly, was diagnosed with high specificity and sensitivity by the classifier.

The V gene is TRBV18, the J gene TRBJ1-1; tentative D call: TRBD1 (6 bases). This TCR derives from a man aged 45-60 years in good health and CMV-seronegative. Source material: PBMCs. CDR3 in amino acids: CASSPSGDTEAFF. Written as DNA, the CDR3 is TGTGCCAGCTCACCTTCAGGGGACACTGAAGCTTTCTTT. Together with reference TRBV18 and TRBJ1-1, the CDR3 gives the full variable domain: NAGVMQNPRHLVRRRGQEARLRCSPMKGHSHVYWYRQLPEEGLKFMVYLQKENIIDESGMPKERFSAEFPKEGPSILRIQQVVRGDSAAYFCASSPSGDTEAFFGQGTRLTVV.